Below are 29 T cell receptor beta chains sequenced from a single sample in a study of Graves' ophthalmopathy and Graves' hyperthyroidism. RNA transcripts served as template for amplifying TCR beta CDR3 sequences. The authors performed first-round RT-PCR with HTBI primers and then a second-round multiplex PCR. TCRdb re-analysed the multiplex PCR reads in MiXCR, keeping a single row per CDR3 protein. Here the sample spans some 240,000 distinct CDR3 sequences, 45% being singletons. The sample consisted of peripheral blood. These receptors came from an adult man with Graves' ophthalmopathy.

The CDR3 DNA is TGTGCCAGCAGCGTAGGGCGGGGCTCGAGCTCCTACGAGCAGTACTTC. Encoded protein: CASSVGRGSSSYEQYF. The genes are TRBV9 and TRBJ2-7; possible D gene TRBD2, 6 bases. The CDR3 length is 16 residues. Between the trimmed V and J ends, which lost 0 bases and 0 bases, there was a span of 13 bases. The germline V gene encodes CDR1 SGDLS and CDR2 YYNGEE. Full variable domain (remainder filled in from reference TRBV9 and TRBJ2-7): DSGVTQTPKHLITATGQRVTLRCSPRSGDLSVYWYQQSLDQGLQFLIQYYNGEERAKGNILERFSAQQFPDLHSELNLSSLELGDSALYFCASSVGRGSSSYEQYFGPGTRLTVT.

CDR3 amino acids: CSAPYPGGYEQYF. The CDR3 nucleotides read TGCAGTGCTCCCTATCCAGGGGGCTACGAGCAGTACTTC. The rearrangement joins TRBV20-1 to TRBJ2-7; TRBD1 agrees at 7 bases. Per the germline V gene, CDR1 is DFQATT and CDR2 is SNEGSKA (reference sequence). The CDR3 consists of 13 residues. V lost 5 bases, J lost 3 bases, and 7 bases stayed unmatched.

The rearrangement uses TRBV19 and TRBJ1-1; D possibly corresponds to TRBD1 (5 bases). V lost 3 bases and J 6 bases, leaving 14 bases between the germline ends. This CDR3 contains 14 residues. Germline V CDR1 and CDR2: LNHDA, SQIVND (reference sequence). The DNA of the CDR3 is TGTGCCAGTAGTATCGGGGCCGCGGGGGCTGAAGCTTTCTTT. Amino acids: CASSIGAAGAEAFF.

This clonotype was observed a handful of times. The chain recombines TRBV13 with TRBJ2-2, with 7 bases matching TRBD2. The J segment lost 7 bases and the V segment lost 6 bases, leaving 8 bases of the junction unmatched. Germline CDR1 PRHDT, CDR2 FYEKMQ (reference sequence). This CDR3 comprises 14 residues. CDR3 DNA: TGTGCCAGCAGTTTCCCTAGCGGTGGCGGGGAGCTGTTTTTT. Its translation: CASSFPSGGGELFF.

The gene calls are TRBV20-1 and TRBJ1-1; D unclear. CDR3 size: 14 residues. Between the trimmed V and J ends, which lost 0 bases and 0 bases, there was a span of 8 bases. Germline V CDR1 and CDR2: DFQATT, SNEGSKA (reference sequence). CDR3 region: CSAREWSMNTEAFF. For the CDR3, the DNA is TGCAGTGCTAGAGAGTGGAGCATGAACACTGAAGCTTTCTTT.

This clonotype was seen many times. The chain has TRBV7-3 and TRBJ2-2; D gene uncertain. The V gene lost 5 bases and the J gene lost 5 bases, with 12 bases spanning the gap. The germline V gene has CDR1 SGHTA and CDR2 FQGTGA. The CDR3 sequence is 14 residues long. The CDR3 DNA reads TGTGCCAGCAGCCTCCCCGACGCGACCGGGGAGCTGTTTTTT. Its translation is CASSLPDATGELFF.

This rearrangement joins TRBV20-1 to TRBJ1-2; 7 nucleotides align to TRBD1. CDR1 is DFQATT and CDR2 is SNEGSKA in the germline V gene (reference sequence). V lost 5 bases and J lost 4; bases outside the gene matches: 10. This CDR3 has 14 amino acids. The CDR3 sequence: CSAAAGDRGYGYTF. The CDR3 DNA reads as TGCAGTGCTGCCGCTGGGGACAGAGGCTATGGCTACACCTTC.

This clonotype has only a few counts. The chain has TRBV29-1 and TRBJ2-7; 8 bases are a match to TRBD2. The V gene end was trimmed by 7 bases and the J gene end by 0 bases; junction bases not matched to a gene: 8. The CDR3 loop spans 14 amino acids. The germline V gene encodes CDR1 SQVTM and CDR2 ANQGSEA. The CDR3 DNA is TGCAGCGCTACGGGGGGGTTTAGCTCCTACGAGCAGTACTTC. It translates to CSATGGFSSYEQYF.

The sample holds many counts of this clonotype. The V gene is TRBV13, the J gene TRBJ1-2; D not resolved. The V end was cut by 6 bases, the J end by 2 bases, with 10 bases between. The CDR3 runs to 13 residues. From germline, CDR1 is PRHDT and CDR2 FYEKMQ (reference sequence). CDR3 nucleotides: TGTGCCAGCAGTCGGCGACCGAACTATGGCTACACCTTC. Amino acid sequence: CASSRRPNYGYTF.

This clonotype has a single count. The CDR3 DNA sequence: TGTGCCAGCAGCGTAGGGTCATACAATCAGCCCCAGCATTTT. Protein: CASSVGSYNQPQHF. The chain couples TRBV9 to TRBJ1-5, with unresolved D. V shed 0 bases and J shed 3 bases, with 7 bases lying between them. The CDR3 is 14 residues long. CDR1 and CDR2 (germline): SGDLS, YYNGEE.

This clonotype was counted a few times. The chain combines TRBV20-1 with TRBJ2-5; perhaps TRBD2 as D (6 bases). In germline, CDR1 is DFQATT, CDR2 SNEGSKA (reference sequence). Deletions cut 5 bases from V and 7 bases from J, with 11 bases between. The CDR3 covers 11 residues. Written as DNA, the CDR3 is TGCAGTGCTGGCTTCGGGGGGACCCAGTACTTC. Amino acid sequence: CSAGFGGTQYF.

This clonotype was recorded only once. The chain has TRBV7-2 and TRBJ2-2; the D gene is possibly TRBD2 (5 bases). The V end lost 1 base, the J end lost 4 bases, and 10 bases lay between the germline ends. This CDR3 region has 15 residues. The germline V gene has CDR1 SGHTA and CDR2 FQGNSA. CDR3 residues: CASSLVRAGTGELFF. The CDR3 nucleotides read TGTGCCAGCAGCTTAGTACGGGCGGGCACCGGGGAGCTGTTTTTT.

The V and J genes are TRBV29-1 and TRBJ2-7; D tentatively reads TRBD1 or TRBD2 (5 bases each). V was shortened by 7 bases and J by 7 bases, with 11 bases between the two germline ends. Per germline, CDR1 SQVTM and CDR2 ANQGSEA. The CDR3 consists of 10 residues. The CDR3 loop reads CSAWDGEQYF. DNA for the CDR3: TGCAGCGCCTGGGACGGGGAGCAGTACTTC.

V usage is TRBV10-3 and J usage is TRBJ2-7, with D maybe TRBD2 (6 bases). Germline CDR1 is ENHRY and CDR2 is SYGVKD. Trimming took 0 bases from V and 6 from J, leaving 21 bases between them. This CDR3 comprises 17 residues. The CDR3 DNA sequence: TGTGCCATCAGTGAGTCTTCAGGTCGCAGCCAGGGAGGCGAGCAGTACTTC. Residues: CAISESSGRSQGGEQYF.

The chain carries TRBV5-6 and TRBJ1-2; 9 bases line up with TRBD1. Trimming at V came to 0 bases and at J to 6 bases, leaving 9 bases not matched to a gene. Germline V gene data show CDR1 as SGHDT and CDR2 as YYEEEE. The CDR3 runs to 16 residues. CDR3 nucleotide sequence: TGTGCCAGCAGCTTGGGCGGGGACAGGGAAAGGGATGGCTACACCTTC. It encodes CASSLGGDRERDGYTF.

This rearrangement joins TRBV2 to TRBJ2-5, with D possibly TRBD1 on 6 matching bases. Trimming cost V 5 bases and J 5 bases, with 18 bases left between them. Per the germline V gene, CDR1 is SNHLY and CDR2 is FYNNEI. The CDR3 sequence is 15 residues long. CDR3 DNA: TGTGCCAGCAGTTCGACCGGGACACCGAGGGAGACCCAGTACTTC. Protein: CASSSTGTPRETQYF.

V gene TRBV30 combines with J gene TRBJ1-3; D remains ambiguous. The V gene lost 4 bases and the J gene lost 4 bases, with 8 bases spanning the gap. Germline loops: CDR1 GTSNPN, CDR2 SVGIG (reference sequence). This CDR3 is 12 amino acids long. The CDR3 nucleotides read TGTGCCTGGATGGACGCCGGAAACACCATATATTTT. Translation: CAWMDAGNTIYF.

There are a few counts of this clonotype. The chain employs TRBV7-2 and TRBJ2-5; 7 bases are a match to TRBD2. Germline lookup yields CDR1 SGHTA and CDR2 FQGNSA. The CDR3 is 15 residues long. Germline trimming cut 7 bases from V and 4 bases from J; bases unmatched to any gene: 12. CDR3 residues: CASTWGGIASETQYF. DNA of the CDR3: TGTGCCAGCACCTGGGGGGGGATAGCCTCAGAGACCCAGTACTTC.

Only a few counts were recorded for this clonotype. The genes are TRBV6-1 and TRBJ1-2; D perhaps matches TRBD1 (5 bases). V was shortened by 8 bases and J by 5 bases, with 15 bases between the two germline ends. The CDR3 is 13 residues long. CDR1 MNHNS and CDR2 SASEGT come from the germline V gene. CDR3 loop: CASSADGGYGYTF. The CDR3 nucleotides read TGTGCCAGCTCCGCGGATGGGGGTTATGGCTACACCTTC.

The gene calls are TRBV27 and TRBJ1-5; possible D gene TRBD1, 5 bases. The CDR3 covers 16 residues. Germline-derived CDR1 and CDR2 are MNHEY and SMNVEV (reference sequence). Trimming cost V 3 bases and J 3 bases, with 15 bases left between them. In DNA, the CDR3 is TGTGCCAGCAGTTTCCTGAGTCTGGGACTCAATCAGCCCCAGCATTTT. Its protein product is CASSFLSLGLNQPQHF.

This clonotype was seen more than once but under ten times. The J gene is TRBJ1-1, the V gene TRBV7-9, with D unclear. The CDR3 has 13 residues. Germline assignment: CDR1 SEHNR and CDR2 FQNEAQ (reference sequence). The V and J ends lost 5 bases and 1 base respectively, with 8 bases between them. The CDR3 nucleotides read TGTGCCAGCAGCATAGAATGGAACACTGAAGCTTTCTTT. It encodes CASSIEWNTEAFF.

V gene TRBV7-9 combines with J gene TRBJ1-4; D remains ambiguous. The CDR3 has 14 amino acids. Trimming took 4 bases from V and 7 from J, leaving 13 bases between them. The germline CDR1 and CDR2 sequences are SEHNR and FQNEAQ (reference sequence). CDR3: CASSSGNLPEKLFF. The CDR3 DNA is TGTGCCAGCAGCTCTGGGAACCTTCCTGAAAAACTGTTTTTT. Looking up the rest from reference TRBV7-9 and TRBJ1-4 gives the full variable domain: DTGVSQNPRHKITKRGQNVTFRCDPISEHNRLYWYRQTLGQGPEFLTYFQNEAQLEKSRLLSDRFSAERPKGSFSTLEIQRTEQGDSAMYLCASSSGNLPEKLFFGSGTQLSVL.

A single count supports this clonotype. The chain links TRBV19 to TRBJ2-2; D may be TRBD2 (7 bases). Between the trimmed V and J ends, which lost 2 bases and 6 bases, there was a span of 13 bases. The CDR3 spans 15 residues. Germline CDR1 and CDR2: LNHDA and SQIVND (reference sequence). The CDR3 sequence is CASSITQGGSGELFF. For the CDR3, the DNA is TGTGCCAGTAGTATAACACAGGGAGGGTCCGGGGAGCTGTTTTTT.

The chain carries TRBV6-2 or TRBV6-3 and TRBJ1-1, with D perhaps TRBD1 (5 bases). The CDR3 is 15 amino acids. Germline CDR1 reads MNHEY; CDR2 reads SVGEGT. The germline V and J ends were trimmed by 0 bases and 1 base, with 9 bases remaining between them. The chain's CDR3 is CASSYSDGGNTEAFF. CDR3 coding DNA: TGTGCCAGCAGTTACTCTGACGGGGGGAACACTGAAGCTTTCTTT.

Note on this clonotype: One end of the junction varies from germline; a read error may be responsible. The chain combines TRBV7-8 with TRBJ2-5; D might be TRBD1 (7 bases). The CDR3 extends over 16 amino acids. Germline assignment: CDR1 SGHVS and CDR2 FQNEAQ. The CDR3 loop is CASSPAGQNHPETQYF. CDR3 in DNA: TGCGCCAGCAGCCCCGCGGGACAGAACCACCCAGAGACCCAGTACTTC. Full variable domain (rest looked up from reference TRBV7-8 and TRBJ2-5): GAGVSQSPRYKVAKRGQDVALRCDPISGHVSLFWYQQALGQGPEFLTYFQNEAQLDKSGLPSDRFFAERPEGSVSTLKIQRTQQEDSAVYLCASSPAGQNHPETQYFGPGTRLLVL.

This chain links TRBV12-3 or TRBV12-4 with TRBJ2-7; 11 bases align to TRBD1. V lost 3 bases to trimming and J lost 7 bases; unmatched junction nucleotides: 11. CDR3 length: 16 residues. CDR3 DNA: TGTGCCAGCAGTTTGGGTAGGAGGACAGGGGGCGATGAGCAGTACTTC. Amino acids: CASSLGRRTGGDEQYF.

The genes are TRBV15 and TRBJ2-3; 9 nucleotides line up with TRBD2. Looked up from germline, CDR1 is LNHNV and CDR2 is YYDKDF (reference sequence). This CDR3 is built from 14 residues. The V gene end was trimmed by 3 bases and the J gene end by 6 bases; junction bases not matched to a gene: 4. Here the CDR3 DNA reads TGTGCCACCAGCAGGACTAGCGGATTGGATACGCAGTATTTT. It yields the protein CATSRTSGLDTQYF.

The chain combines TRBV10-3 with TRBJ2-7, with 12 positions matching TRBD1. Looked up from germline, CDR1 is ENHRY and CDR2 is SYGVKD. Trimming took 4 bases from V and 6 from J; bases not matched to a gene: 10. The CDR3 runs to 16 residues. This chain's CDR3 is CAISAGPGTGGAEQYF. The CDR3 region has the DNA TGTGCCATCAGTGCAGGCCCCGGGACAGGGGGCGCCGAGCAGTACTTC.

This clonotype showed up just a few times. The rearrangement links TRBV9 to TRBJ2-7; D may be TRBD1 (6 bases). The germline V gene encodes CDR1 SGDLS and CDR2 YYNGEE. Trimming took 0 bases from V and 2 from J, leaving 9 bases between them. This CDR3 spans 14 amino acids. Here the CDR3 reads CASSVGTGTYEQYF. The CDR3 region has the DNA TGTGCCAGCAGCGTAGGCACAGGGACCTACGAGCAGTACTTC.